Below, one TCR beta chain is given with its context. Its target is unknown. Assay used: immunoSEQ multiplex PCR; TCRdb lists only in-frame clones, some missing. The table has roughly 2 million clones, 95% seen once; the top ten hold more than 0.1%. The data are from a study of shared clonotypes between healthy human individuals. The study, taken as a whole, reports: Across a few donors, naive CD4 shared around 5%, naive CD8 more than 3%, memory CD4 roughly 2.4%, memory CD8 about 0.4%.

Free of recent acute infections or vaccinations, the donors were healthy HIV-negative adults. Everyone who donated was a Caucasian adult who lived in Nashville, Tennessee. Looked up from germline, CDR1 is LNHDA and CDR2 is SQIVND (reference sequence). With 5 bases clipped from V and 2 bases from J, the junction kept 9 bases outside the gene matches. The CDR3 covers 17 residues. The chain employs TRBV19 and TRBJ1-4; the match to TRBD1 covers 9 bases. Input material: naive CD4+ T cells sorted from blood. Subset given: CD45RA+ positively selected. The receptor's source is a man aged 18-30 years in good health. The DNA for the CDR3 is TGTGCCAGTAGTTTCGGACAGGGGAAAGGCACTAATGAAAAACTGTTTTTT. Translation: CASSFGQGKGTNEKLFF.